The rows below give T cell receptor beta chains drawn from one sample of a study of cytomegalovirus exposure and HLA in healthy donors. Here immunoSEQ multiplex PCR was the method, and the copy in TCRdb shows in-frame clones only, minus some. The table lists just over 150,000 clones, 60% to 80% of them singletons, with 1.3% to 1.5% in the top ten. Sequencing input: PBMCs. The receptors shown here come from a woman in her 30s in good health and CMV-seronegative. Both conserved end residues are part of each CDR3. The D gene is left open where the match is weak. Where a row states a size, it is once, few, many or the class of an expanded clone; other rows omit it.

J gene: TRBJ2-7
clone size: .
CDR3 length: 15
V gene: TRBV6-5
D gene: .
CDR3 protein: CASSRKTGAAYEQYF

J gene: TRBJ1-3
clone size: .
CDR3 length: 15
V gene: TRBV7-6
D gene: .
CDR3 protein: CASSLWGNSGNTIYF

J gene: TRBJ2-3
clone size: .
CDR3 length: 15
V gene: TRBV5-1
D gene: .
CDR3 protein: CASSAGLPNTDTQYF

J gene: TRBJ2-7
clone size: .
CDR3 length: 13
V gene: TRBV2
D gene: .
CDR3 protein: CASSEGGPYEQYF

J gene: TRBJ1-1
clone size: .
CDR3 length: 13
V gene: TRBV18
D gene: .
CDR3 protein: CASSPDQDTEAFF

J gene: TRBJ2-1
clone size: .
CDR3 length: 15
V gene: TRBV11-3
D gene: .
CDR3 protein: CASSLGGRQYNEQFF

J gene: TRBJ1-1
clone size: few
CDR3 length: 11
V gene: TRBV20-1
D gene: .
CDR3 protein: CSAQQDTEAFF

J gene: TRBJ1-2
clone size: .
CDR3 length: 15
V gene: TRBV29-1
D gene: .
CDR3 protein: CSVAGSYREYYGYTF

J gene: TRBJ2-7
clone size: .
CDR3 length: 18
V gene: TRBV4-2
D gene: TRBD2
CDR3 protein: CASSPLSPSGGHIYEQYF

J gene: TRBJ1-1
clone size: .
CDR3 length: 14
V gene: TRBV9
D gene: TRBD1
CDR3 protein: CASSSQGGHTEAFF

J gene: TRBJ1-3
clone size: .
CDR3 length: 15
V gene: TRBV7-7
D gene: .
CDR3 protein: CASSWPRFSGNTIYF

J gene: TRBJ1-2
clone size: .
CDR3 length: 12
V gene: TRBV7-2
D gene: .
CDR3 protein: CASSLGGYGYTF

J gene: TRBJ1-1
clone size: once
CDR3 length: 13
V gene: TRBV29-1
D gene: .
CDR3 protein: CSVELQGGTEAFF

J gene: TRBJ1-6
clone size: once
CDR3 length: 12
V gene: TRBV2
D gene: .
CDR3 protein: CASGLHNSPLHF

J gene: TRBJ2-5
clone size: .
CDR3 length: 13
V gene: TRBV11-2
D gene: .
CDR3 protein: CASSFTGTETQYF

J gene: TRBJ2-2
clone size: .
CDR3 length: 15
V gene: TRBV5-1
D gene: .
CDR3 protein: CASSLNYSNTGELFF

J gene: TRBJ1-5
clone size: .
CDR3 length: 14
V gene: TRBV19
D gene: .
CDR3 protein: CASKTDYSNQPQHF

J gene: TRBJ2-7
clone size: .
CDR3 length: 13
V gene: TRBV27
D gene: TRBD1
CDR3 protein: CASSPLDRNLQYF

J gene: TRBJ2-5
clone size: .
CDR3 length: 13
V gene: TRBV5-4
D gene: .
CDR3 protein: CASSPANQETQYF

J gene: TRBJ1-2
clone size: .
CDR3 length: 13
V gene: TRBV6-6
D gene: TRBD1
CDR3 protein: CASGGQGAKGYTF

J gene: TRBJ1-5
clone size: .
CDR3 length: 15
V gene: TRBV5-1
D gene: .
CDR3 protein: CASSRDGGSNQPQHF

J gene: TRBJ1-5
clone size: .
CDR3 length: 14
V gene: TRBV5-1
D gene: .
CDR3 protein: CASSSEAGDQPQHF

J gene: TRBJ2-2
clone size: .
CDR3 length: 15
V gene: TRBV5-1
D gene: TRBD1
CDR3 protein: CASSSGQPGQDELFF

J gene: TRBJ2-1
clone size: .
CDR3 length: 15
V gene: TRBV6-5
D gene: TRBD2
CDR3 protein: CASSYYTGGQGEQFF

J gene: TRBJ2-2
clone size: .
CDR3 length: 16
V gene: TRBV5-4
D gene: TRBD2
CDR3 protein: CASSNPSGRFTGELFF

J gene: TRBJ1-1
clone size: once
CDR3 length: 13
V gene: TRBV30
D gene: TRBD1
CDR3 protein: CAWSRGQGTEAFF

J gene: TRBJ2-5
clone size: .
CDR3 length: 13
V gene: TRBV5-4
D gene: .
CDR3 protein: CASSLVSQETQYF

J gene: TRBJ1-4
clone size: .
CDR3 length: 15
V gene: TRBV18
D gene: TRBD1
CDR3 protein: CASSQSRGQGEKLFF

J gene: TRBJ2-7
clone size: .
CDR3 length: 15
V gene: TRBV5-1
D gene: TRBD1
CDR3 protein: CASSPTWDRPYEQYF

J gene: TRBJ2-3
clone size: .
CDR3 length: 13
V gene: TRBV11-3
D gene: .
CDR3 protein: CASSQIPGDTQYF

J gene: TRBJ2-1
clone size: .
CDR3 length: 16
V gene: TRBV7-9
D gene: TRBD2
CDR3 protein: CASSFRGLAVNTEQFF

J gene: TRBJ1-2
clone size: .
CDR3 length: 14
V gene: TRBV9
D gene: .
CDR3 protein: CASSVGADLYGYTF

J gene: TRBJ2-7
clone size: .
CDR3 length: 12
V gene: TRBV30
D gene: TRBD2
CDR3 protein: CAWSPGGREQYF

J gene: TRBJ1-1
clone size: .
CDR3 length: 18
V gene: TRBV30
D gene: TRBD1
CDR3 protein: CAWSLLTGGVTMNTEAFF

J gene: TRBJ1-1
clone size: .
CDR3 length: 15
V gene: TRBV11-2
D gene: .
CDR3 protein: CASSLGWLLNTEAFF

J gene: TRBJ1-5
clone size: .
CDR3 length: 15
V gene: TRBV30
D gene: TRBD1
CDR3 protein: CAWSVSDRVNQPQHF

J gene: TRBJ2-3
clone size: .
CDR3 length: 13
V gene: TRBV2
D gene: TRBD1
CDR3 protein: CASSGQGIDTQYF

J gene: TRBJ2-3
clone size: few
CDR3 length: 14
V gene: TRBV5-1
D gene: TRBD2
CDR3 protein: CASSLPSGGETQYF

J gene: TRBJ2-5
clone size: .
CDR3 length: 17
V gene: TRBV30
D gene: .
CDR3 protein: CAWPLTPTDQRWETQYF

J gene: TRBJ1-1
clone size: .
CDR3 length: 15
V gene: TRBV11-1
D gene: .
CDR3 protein: CASSLEDLEYTEAFF

J gene: TRBJ2-1
clone size: .
CDR3 length: 16
V gene: TRBV7-8
D gene: TRBD2
CDR3 protein: CASSAAGTSLYNEQFF

J gene: TRBJ1-2
clone size: many
CDR3 length: 15
V gene: TRBV5-1
D gene: .
CDR3 protein: CASSLEPNFNYGYTF

J gene: TRBJ2-3
clone size: .
CDR3 length: 13
V gene: TRBV18
D gene: .
CDR3 protein: CASSPDFTDTQYF

J gene: TRBJ1-1
clone size: .
CDR3 length: 15
V gene: TRBV18
D gene: .
CDR3 protein: CASSPPVGMNTEAFF

J gene: TRBJ2-7
clone size: .
CDR3 length: 15
V gene: TRBV6-5
D gene: TRBD2
CDR3 protein: CASSRGTSGGYEQYF

J gene: TRBJ2-7
clone size: .
CDR3 length: 15
V gene: TRBV19
D gene: TRBD1
CDR3 protein: CASSPGTGLAYEQYF

J gene: TRBJ1-1
clone size: .
CDR3 length: 16
V gene: TRBV18
D gene: .
CDR3 protein: CASSPSMGGFPFEAFF

J gene: TRBJ2-2
clone size: .
CDR3 length: 16
V gene: TRBV7-7
D gene: .
CDR3 protein: CASSATRGAGTGELFF

J gene: TRBJ2-7
clone size: .
CDR3 length: 15
V gene: TRBV27
D gene: .
CDR3 protein: CASSLSGGRIYEQYF

J gene: TRBJ2-7
clone size: .
CDR3 length: 15
V gene: TRBV5-1
D gene: TRBD1
CDR3 protein: CATALGQGSSYEQYF

J gene: TRBJ1-4
clone size: once
CDR3 length: 16
V gene: TRBV5-6
D gene: TRBD1
CDR3 protein: CASSWDRAATNEKLFF

J gene: TRBJ2-1
clone size: few
CDR3 length: 11
V gene: TRBV5-4
D gene: TRBD2
CDR3 protein: CASSSGAGEFF

J gene: TRBJ2-2
clone size: .
CDR3 length: 18
V gene: TRBV9
D gene: TRBD2
CDR3 protein: CASSVAPAGGPQTGELFF

J gene: TRBJ2-1
clone size: .
CDR3 length: 12
V gene: TRBV29-1
D gene: .
CDR3 protein: CSVGRGYNEQFF

J gene: TRBJ1-4
clone size: .
CDR3 length: 14
V gene: TRBV28
D gene: TRBD1
CDR3 protein: CASSLGQDNEKLFF

J gene: TRBJ1-1
clone size: few
CDR3 length: 14
V gene: TRBV28
D gene: .
CDR3 protein: CASSSGAGRTEAFF

J gene: TRBJ1-5
clone size: .
CDR3 length: 18
V gene: TRBV4-1
D gene: TRBD1
CDR3 protein: CASSQGSRDRSRDQPQHF

J gene: TRBJ1-5
clone size: .
CDR3 length: 13
V gene: TRBV29-1
D gene: TRBD1
CDR3 protein: CTPRGDFNQPQHF

J gene: TRBJ1-5
clone size: .
CDR3 length: 15
V gene: TRBV6-6
D gene: .
CDR3 protein: CASSYGDSSNQPQHF

J gene: TRBJ2-3
clone size: .
CDR3 length: 15
V gene: TRBV9
D gene: .
CDR3 protein: CASRGGRGSTDTQYF